Here is one T cell receptor (beta chain) with its context. Antigen specificity is unknown. Here immunoSEQ multiplex PCR was the method, and the copy in TCRdb shows in-frame clones only, minus some. This sample yields about 68,000 clones, of which approximately 91% are seen a single time; about 3% belongs to the top ten. The data derive from a study of cytomegalovirus exposure and HLA in healthy donors. Study-wide background: In a later analysis, the roughly 130 validation repertoires were reported to have used the same platform as the 600 to 700 first-cohort repertoires. Study conclusions and caveats: The majority of TCR sequences were rare, yet some public TCRs appeared in many donors. Researchers counted 150 to 200 TCR beta chains as cytomegalovirus-associated.

It was the roughly 120-subject validation cohort, separate from the 666-subject first cohort, to which the donors belonged. V gave up 5 bases and J gave up 3 bases, with 8 bases separating them. Germline assignment: CDR1 DFQATT and CDR2 SNEGSKA (reference sequence). The CDR3 covers 11 residues. Specimen: PBMCs. The sequence came from a man aged 18 to 29 in good health and CMV-seronegative. This sequence joins TRBV20-1 and TRBJ2-7; D might be TRBD2 (5 bases). CDR3 DNA sequence: TGCAGTGCTGGCCGGGGCTACGAGCAGTACTTC. Translation gives CSAGRGYEQYF.